This TCR beta chain appears in the sequencing data of a study of T cells expressing NK-cell markers. Whole-study results and caveats: HCMV specificity was not established for the expanded NKG2C+ T cell clones.

A word on this clonotype: Its antigen is currently unknown.

Germline V lookup: CDR1 SGHKS, CDR2 YYEKEE (reference sequence). The CDR3 spans 15 residues. Following a re-call of the 5' RACE reads, TCRdb has one entry per CDR3 protein and lacks DNA. The sample data list hundreds of thousands of distinct CDR3 sequences. The chain joins TRBV5-5 to TRBJ2-6. Material: blood T cells: a sorted CD56 or NKG2C T cell subset, CD4+ or CD8+ T cells, or bulk PBMC T cells (not recorded which). The TCR comes from a woman between 18 and 70 years old in good health. The CDR3: CASSLWVGGANVLTF.